This TCR beta chain was found in a study of T cells in Graves' hyperthyroidism and ophthalmopathy. Findings of the study overall: In blood, most of the thyroid clonotypes expanded above 0.001 were also present. Ophthalmopathy could be told apart from stable hyperthyroidism with a 13 V-J model.

On this clonotype itself: Antigen: not known.

CDR3 length: 14 amino acids. V lost 4 bases, J lost 6 bases, and 12 bases lay in between. TCR beta CDR3 regions were amplified from RNA transcripts. HTBI primers were used for first-round RT-PCR of the TCR CDR3. One entry per CDR3 protein, called by TCRdb with MiXCR from the multiplex PCR reads. The sample shows over 300,000 distinct CDR3 sequences, roughly 13% of them seen only once. This clonotype was sampled from a woman aged 55-70 years with Graves' hyperthyroidism. Sequenced: blood. This sequence joins TRBV12-3 or TRBV12-4 and TRBJ1-4; D might be TRBD1 (5 bases). Here the CDR3 reads CASSSPGTYEKLFF. In DNA form, the CDR3 reads TGTGCCAGCAGTTCCCCCGGGACCTATGAAAAACTGTTTTTT.